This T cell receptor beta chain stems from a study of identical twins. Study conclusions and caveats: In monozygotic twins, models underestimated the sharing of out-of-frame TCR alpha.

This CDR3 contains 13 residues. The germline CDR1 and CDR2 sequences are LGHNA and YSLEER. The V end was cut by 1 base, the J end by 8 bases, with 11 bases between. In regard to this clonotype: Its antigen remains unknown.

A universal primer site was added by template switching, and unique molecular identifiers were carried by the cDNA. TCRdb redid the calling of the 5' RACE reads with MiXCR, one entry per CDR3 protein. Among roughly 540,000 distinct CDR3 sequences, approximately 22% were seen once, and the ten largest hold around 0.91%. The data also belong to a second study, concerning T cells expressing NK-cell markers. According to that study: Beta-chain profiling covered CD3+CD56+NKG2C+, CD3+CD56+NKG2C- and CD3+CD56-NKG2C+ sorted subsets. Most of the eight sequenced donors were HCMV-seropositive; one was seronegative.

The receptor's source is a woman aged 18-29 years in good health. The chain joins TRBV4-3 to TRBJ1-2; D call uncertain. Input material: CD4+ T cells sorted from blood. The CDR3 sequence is CASSQGRRMGYTF. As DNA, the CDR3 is TGCGCCAGCAGCCAAGGACGGCGGATGGGCTACACCTTC.